This TCR beta chain was recovered during a study of cytomegalovirus exposure and HLA in healthy donors. Whole-study context: Among the approximately 400 donors who were genotyped, roughly 86% fell in the genetic ancestry cluster that is associated with self-reported Caucasian donors.

The germline V gene has CDR1 SGHNT and CDR2 YENEEA. Trimming removed 4 bases from V and 3 bases from J, with 19 bases in between. The CDR3 runs to 17 residues. A remark on this clone: Its antigen is unidentified.

Whole-study findings and limits: In a later analysis, HLA-associated beta chains showed higher expansion and lower generation probabilities than comparable chains. The likely explanation for a cluster of highly shared sequence variants was sequencing artifact.

Primers for the PCR totalled 60 Vbeta and 13 Jbeta. Libraries were prepared by immunoSEQ multiplex PCR; TCRdb keeps only in-frame clonotypes and omits some of them. The sample lists about 100,000 clones, 81% seen once, with 4.2% in the top ten. This TCR came from a woman aged 70-85 years in good health and CMV-seropositive. Sequencing was done on a sample of PBMCs. The J gene is TRBJ2-4, the V gene TRBV11-3; weak D call: TRBD2 (5 bases). CDR3 protein: CASSSSGPNRGKNIQYF. The CDR3 DNA reads as TGTGCCAGCAGCTCTAGTGGGCCCAATCGGGGCAAAAACATTCAGTACTTC.